Below, 19 T cell receptor beta chains from the same sample are listed, as sequenced in a study of T-cell memory formation after mild COVID-19. TCRdb analysed the 5' RACE reads with MiXCR anew, one entry per CDR3 protein. There are some 130,000 distinct CDR3 sequences in the sample; almost 25% occur only once, and around 24% lies in the top ten. The sequencing input was PBMCs or a T cell subset sorted from them (not recorded which). The receptors shown here come from an adult woman who had mild COVID-19 (a few samples of this study predate the infection). Cell type and time point are not known.

This clonotype has just a few counts. CDR3 residues: CASMQGPLSYEQYF. CDR3 bases: TGTGCCAGCATGCAGGGGCCCCTCTCCTACGAGCAGTACTTC. The genes are TRBV7-3 and TRBJ2-7; a possible D gene is TRBD1 (6 bases). Germline V lookup: CDR1 SGHTA, CDR2 FQGTGA. V lost 7 bases and J 0 bases, leaving 13 bases between the germline ends. The CDR3 loop spans 14 amino acids.

In its sample, this clonotype was seen a few times. Germline is not matched at one junction end, which may reflect a read error. The genes are TRBV9 and TRBJ2-2; D is undetermined. Germline values: CDR1 SGDLS, CDR2 YYNGEE. There are 12 residues in the CDR3. This CDR3 reads CASSVGTEELFF. The CDR3 DNA sequence: TGTGCCAGCAGCGTAGGGACCGAGGAGCTGTTTTTT. The variable domain in full, completed from reference TRBV9 and TRBJ2-2, reads DSGVTQTPKHLITATGQRVTLRCSPRSGDLSVYWYQQSLDQGLQFLIQYYNGEERAKGNILERFSAQQFPDLHSELNLSSLELGDSALYFCASSVGTEELFFGEGSRLTVL.

This clonotype was counted a few times. The chain couples TRBV27 to TRBJ2-5, with 8 bases fitting TRBD2. Trimming removed 10 bases from V and 1 base from J; junction bases left unmatched: 14. Germline CDR1 and CDR2: MNHEY and SMNVEV (reference sequence). There are 16 residues in the CDR3. The CDR3 nucleotides are TGTGCCACCTCCGAAGTCGGGGGGGGAACCCAAGAGACCCAGTACTTC. Its protein product is CATSEVGGGTQETQYF.

This chain uses TRBV6-5 with TRBJ2-1; unclear D gene. The V end lost 2 bases, the J end lost 0 bases, and 8 bases lay between the germline ends. There are 15 residues in the CDR3. Germline V CDR1 and CDR2: MNHEY, SVGAGI. CDR3 DNA: TGTGCCAGCAGTTACAGGTGGGGCTCCTACAATGAGCAGTTCTTC. It is translated as CASSYRWGSYNEQFF.

The chain is built from TRBV20-1 and TRBJ2-7; tentative D call: TRBD1 (7 bases). Germline-derived CDR1 and CDR2 are DFQATT and SNEGSKA (reference sequence). Trimming took off 5 bases at V and 3 bases at J, with 20 bases between the two ends. This CDR3 comprises 15 residues. The CDR3 region is CSAQGGTGSYYEQYF. CDR3 bases: TGCAGTGCTCAGGGGGGAACAGGGAGCTACTACGAGCAGTACTTC.

As DNA, the CDR3 is TGTGCCAGCAGCTCGGGACCAAACTATGGCTACACCTTC. Amino acids: CASSSGPNYGYTF. The V gene is TRBV9, the J gene TRBJ1-2, with D possibly TRBD1 on 5 matching bases. Germline CDR1 and CDR2: SGDLS and YYNGEE. CDR3 length: 13 amino acids. Between the trimmed V and J ends, which lost 4 bases and 2 bases, there was a span of 9 bases. Variable domain in full (rest from reference TRBV9 and TRBJ1-2): DSGVTQTPKHLITATGQRVTLRCSPRSGDLSVYWYQQSLDQGLQFLIQYYNGEERAKGNILERFSAQQFPDLHSELNLSSLELGDSALYFCASSSGPNYGYTFGSGTRLTVV.

V usage is TRBV15 and J usage is TRBJ1-2, with 7 bases identical to TRBD1. This CDR3 has 17 amino acids. The trim removed 4 bases at V and 0 bases at J, leaving 11 bases unmatched. The germline CDR1 and CDR2 sequences are LNHNV and YYDKDF (reference sequence). CDR3 coding DNA: TGTGCCACCAGCAACCCGGGACAGAGTTATTCTAACTATGGCTACACCTTC. Protein sequence: CATSNPGQSYSNYGYTF. Drawing the rest from reference TRBV15 and TRBJ1-2, the complete variable domain is DAMVIQNPRYQVTQFGKPVTLSCSQTLNHNVMYWYQQKSSQAPKLLFHYYDKDFNNEADTPDNFQSRRPNTSFCFLDIRSPGLGDTAMYLCATSNPGQSYSNYGYTFGSGTRLTVV.

This clonotype appeared a few times. This chain connects TRBV4-2 to TRBJ2-1, with 9 bases fitting TRBD2. V was clipped by 4 bases and J by 1 base; unmatched bases: 11. CDR3 length equals 18 residues. Germline V gives CDR1 LGHNA, CDR2 YNFKEQ. CDR3 coding DNA: TGTGCCAGCAGCCTGCCAAAGAAGAGCGGGAGGTCCTACAATGAGCAGTTCTTC. Amino acids: CASSLPKKSGRSYNEQFF.

In this sample, this clonotype turned up many times. In DNA form, the CDR3 reads TGCGCCAGCAGCCAAGTGGGGCACGGGGAGCTGTTTTTT. This gives the protein CASSQVGHGELFF. The chain is built from TRBV4-1 and TRBJ2-2; TRBD1 might be the D (5 bases). V gave up 1 base and J gave up 7 bases, with 7 bases separating them. This CDR3 contains 13 residues. Looked up from germline, CDR1 is MGHRA and CDR2 is YSYEKL.

This clonotype was detected a few times. This chain uses TRBV4-1 with TRBJ2-5; weak D call: TRBD2 (6 bases). Trimming removed 2 bases at V and 5 bases at J, with 15 bases between. Germline V gene data show CDR1 as MGHRA and CDR2 as YSYEKL. The CDR3 covers 15 residues. The CDR3 here is CASSQRPRGAETQYF. The CDR3 DNA reads as TGCGCCAGCAGCCAAAGGCCCCGCGGGGCTGAGACCCAGTACTTC.

The genes are TRBV5-1 and TRBJ2-1; 8 positions agree with TRBD1. Germline V gene data show CDR1 as SGHRS and CDR2 as YFSETQ. The CDR3 contains 16 residues. Trimming cost V 0 bases and J 5 bases; bases outside gene matches: 7. CDR3 in amino acids: CASSLVPGGYDNEQFF. The CDR3 coding sequence is TGCGCCAGCAGCTTGGTGCCAGGGGGCTACGACAATGAGCAGTTCTTC.

This clonotype appeared a few times. The chain recombines TRBV12-3 or TRBV12-4 with TRBJ2-2; 8 positions agree with TRBD1. With V trimmed by 7 bases and J by 9 bases, 10 bases remained unmatched. The CDR3 has 14 residues. The CDR3 protein is CASTLSDRGWELFF. The DNA for the CDR3 is TGTGCCAGCACCCTATCCGACAGGGGTTGGGAGCTGTTTTTT.

This clonotype was seen a handful of times. The CDR3: CASSQEGQGAYEQYF. The CDR3 nucleotides read TGTGCCAGCAGCCAAGAGGGACAGGGGGCCTACGAGCAGTACTTC. V and J are TRBV3-1 and TRBJ2-7, with 11 bases identical to TRBD1. V was pared by 0 bases and J by 2 bases, with 0 bases of the junction left unmatched. In germline, CDR1 is LGHDT, CDR2 YNNKEL (reference sequence). CDR3 length: 15 residues.

This clonotype was counted many times. The V gene is TRBV27, the J gene TRBJ2-2; D ambiguous. CDR1 is MNHEY, CDR2 SMNVEV, per germline (reference sequence). The CDR3 length is 15 residues. The germline V and J ends were trimmed by 2 bases and 0 bases, with 7 bases remaining between them. For the CDR3, the DNA is TGTGCCAGCAGTTTAGGACCACCGAACACCGGGGAGCTGTTTTTT. Translation: CASSLGPPNTGELFF.

This sequence joins TRBV15 and TRBJ2-7; TRBD1 matches at 7 bases. The CDR3 extends over 15 amino acids. Germline-derived CDR1 and CDR2 are LNHNV and YYDKDF (reference sequence). V lost 4 bases, J lost 2 bases, and 8 bases stayed unmatched. CDR3 protein: CATSNGTVPTYEQYF. The CDR3 DNA follows: TGTGCCACCAGCAATGGGACAGTCCCGACCTACGAGCAGTACTTC. Together with reference TRBV15 and TRBJ2-7, the CDR3 gives the full variable domain: DAMVIQNPRYQVTQFGKPVTLSCSQTLNHNVMYWYQQKSSQAPKLLFHYYDKDFNNEADTPDNFQSRRPNTSFCFLDIRSPGLGDTAMYLCATSNGTVPTYEQYFGPGTRLTVT.

The table lists this clonotype with a few counts. The gene calls are TRBV12-3 or TRBV12-4 and TRBJ1-2, with D perhaps TRBD1 (5 bases). The V end lost 4 bases, the J end lost 6 bases, and 24 bases lay between the germline ends. The CDR3 contains 17 residues. The CDR3 sequence: CASSSSLRATGPHGYTF. DNA for the CDR3: TGTGCCAGCAGTTCCTCCCTCCGGGCCACAGGCCCTCATGGCTACACCTTC.

The rearrangement uses TRBV7-8 and TRBJ2-2, with D perhaps matching TRBD2 (6 bases). Germline CDR1 and CDR2: SGHVS and FQNEAQ. Trimming stripped 4 bases from V and 0 bases from J, with 21 bases between. CDR3 length equals 19 residues. CDR3 residues: CASSSIKLPGGANTGELFF. In DNA form, the CDR3 reads TGTGCCAGCAGCTCCATAAAATTGCCCGGGGGAGCGAACACCGGGGAGCTGTTTTTT.

The sample holds a few counts of this clonotype. This rearrangement joins TRBV27 to TRBJ2-3; 7 bases line up with TRBD2. The CDR3 loop spans 14 amino acids. Unmatched junction bases numbered 3, after V lost 4 bases and J lost 2 bases. Germline lookup yields CDR1 MNHEY and CDR2 SMNVEV (reference sequence). The CDR3 sequence: CASSWLADTDTQYF. The CDR3, as DNA: TGTGCCAGCAGTTGGCTAGCGGACACAGATACGCAGTATTTT.

The table lists this clonotype with a few counts. This chain joins TRBV29-1 and TRBJ2-1, with 13 bases aligning to TRBD2. In germline, CDR1 is SQVTM, CDR2 ANQGSEA. The CDR3 totals 15 residues. Losses at the gene ends were 5 bases for V and 7 bases for J; bases not matched to a gene: 8. The CDR3 nucleotides read TGCAGCGTTCTAGGCCGGACTAGCGGGAGTAATGAGCAGTTCTTC. Translated: CSVLGRTSGSNEQFF.